This is a list of T cell receptor beta chains from one sample in a study of blood T cell repertoires in COVID-19. The data were produced by immunoSEQ multiplex PCR, yet TCRdb's version contains in-frame clones alone and is incomplete. Of under 250,000 clones detected, around 80% appear once; the ten largest clones hold roughly 8.8%. The sequenced sample consisted of peripheral blood. These receptors originate from a woman aged 45 to 65 with acute or convalescent COVID-19. CDR3s include the opening cysteine and the closing phenylalanine or tryptophan. Fields, in order: J gene, D gene, V gene, CDR3 protein, CDR3 DNA. D genes are given only for firm matches.

J gene: TRBJ2-3
D gene: TRBD2
V gene: TRBV24-1
CDR3 protein: CATSDPRGADTQYF
CDR3 DNA: TGTGCCACCAGTGATCCCCGGGGGGCAGATACGCAGTATTTT

J gene: TRBJ2-3
D gene: TRBD1
V gene: TRBV28
CDR3 protein: CASSAIPGQITDTQYF
CDR3 DNA: TGTGCCAGCAGTGCTATTCCGGGACAGATAACAGATACGCAGTATTTT

J gene: TRBJ2-2
D gene: TRBD2
V gene: TRBV28
CDR3 protein: CASSLIGLAGGPAGELFF
CDR3 DNA: TGTGCCAGCAGTTTAATTGGACTAGCGGGAGGGCCGGCCGGGGAGCTGTTTTTT

J gene: TRBJ2-7
D gene: TRBD1
V gene: TRBV7-3
CDR3 protein: CASSLSGGKNEQYF
CDR3 DNA: TGTGCCAGCAGCTTATCAGGGGGCAAGAACGAGCAGTACTTC

J gene: TRBJ2-3
D gene: -
V gene: TRBV7-3
CDR3 protein: CASSLGGLHTDTQYF
CDR3 DNA: TGTGCCAGCAGCTTAGGCGGACTTCACACAGATACGCAGTATTTT

J gene: TRBJ2-3
D gene: -
V gene: TRBV7-2
CDR3 protein: CASHAESRDTQYF
CDR3 DNA: TGTGCCAGCCACGCGGAGTCGCGGGATACGCAGTATTTT

J gene: TRBJ1-6
D gene: -
V gene: TRBV27
CDR3 protein: CASSLSSAGHSPYNSPLHF
CDR3 DNA: TGTGCCAGCAGTTTATCGTCCGCAGGACATAGCCCTTATAATTCACCCCTCCACTTT

J gene: TRBJ2-2
D gene: -
V gene: TRBV2
CDR3 protein: CASSSGNTGELFF
CDR3 DNA: TGTGCCAGCAGTAGCGGGAACACCGGGGAGCTGTTTTTT

J gene: TRBJ2-3
D gene: TRBD2
V gene: TRBV19
CDR3 protein: CASSTKLAGEADTQYF
CDR3 DNA: TGTGCCAGTAGTACCAAACTAGCGGGAGAGGCAGATACGCAGTATTTT

J gene: TRBJ2-1
D gene: TRBD1
V gene: TRBV5-1
CDR3 protein: CASCETGGNEQFF
CDR3 DNA: TGCGCCAGCTGCGAGACAGGGGGGAATGAGCAGTTCTTC

J gene: TRBJ2-5
D gene: TRBD2
V gene: TRBV7-6
CDR3 protein: CASTLRASGPGGGQETQYF
CDR3 DNA: TGTGCCAGCACCCTACGGGCTAGCGGACCTGGGGGGGGCCAAGAGACCCAGTACTTC

J gene: TRBJ2-1
D gene: TRBD2
V gene: TRBV5-1
CDR3 protein: CASSFPGLAGRDEQFF
CDR3 DNA: TGCGCCAGCAGCTTCCCGGGACTAGCGGGAAGGGATGAGCAGTTCTTC

J gene: TRBJ1-5
D gene: -
V gene: TRBV28
CDR3 protein: CASSPPPRRQPQHF
CDR3 DNA: TGTGCCAGCAGCCCGCCTCCTCGGAGGCAGCCCCAGCATTTT

J gene: TRBJ2-7
D gene: TRBD1
V gene: TRBV5-1
CDR3 protein: CASSLVVRGSYEQYF
CDR3 DNA: TGCGCCAGCAGCTTGGTAGTCAGGGGGTCGTACGAGCAGTACTTC

J gene: TRBJ2-3
D gene: -
V gene: TRBV2
CDR3 protein: CATRQSFTDTQYF
CDR3 DNA: TGTGCCACCAGACAGTCCTTCACAGATACGCAGTATTTT

J gene: TRBJ2-2
D gene: TRBD2
V gene: TRBV18
CDR3 protein: CASSPHKAGGSDTGELFF
CDR3 DNA: TGTGCCAGCTCACCACATAAAGCGGGAGGATCGGACACCGGGGAGCTGTTTTTT

J gene: TRBJ1-1
D gene: TRBD1
V gene: TRBV12-3/TRBV12-4
CDR3 protein: CASITGTGSLTFF
CDR3 DNA: TGTGCCAGCATTACCGGGACAGGGAGCTTAACTTTCTTT

J gene: TRBJ2-7
D gene: TRBD1
V gene: TRBV7-2
CDR3 protein: CASSPGTDYEQYF
CDR3 DNA: TGTGCCAGCAGCCCAGGGACAGACTACGAGCAGTACTTC

J gene: TRBJ2-1
D gene: TRBD2
V gene: TRBV24-1
CDR3 protein: CATSESGTRVNEQFF
CDR3 DNA: TGTGCCACCAGTGAGTCCGGGACTAGGGTCAATGAGCAGTTCTTC

J gene: TRBJ1-2
D gene: -
V gene: TRBV4-1
CDR3 protein: CASSQDGTSAGLGVYGYTF
CDR3 DNA: TGCGCCAGCAGCCAAGATGGGACGAGCGCGGGGTTGGGGGTCTATGGCTACACCTTC

J gene: TRBJ2-1
D gene: TRBD2
V gene: TRBV25-1
CDR3 protein: CASSTSGTDPYPYNEQFF
CDR3 DNA: TGTGCCAGCAGTACTAGCGGGACCGACCCGTACCCCTACAATGAGCAGTTCTTC

J gene: TRBJ2-1
D gene: TRBD1
V gene: TRBV14
CDR3 protein: CASSPRTGMGYNEQFF
CDR3 DNA: TGTGCCAGCAGCCCCCGGACAGGGATGGGCTACAATGAGCAGTTCTTC

J gene: TRBJ2-2
D gene: -
V gene: TRBV28
CDR3 protein: CATQLGGQHTGELFF
CDR3 DNA: TGTGCCACCCAACTCGGGGGGCAGCACACCGGGGAGCTGTTTTTT

J gene: TRBJ2-1
D gene: TRBD2
V gene: TRBV7-2
CDR3 protein: CASTLRTSGRGDEQFF
CDR3 DNA: TGTGCCAGCACCCTTCGGACTAGCGGGAGAGGAGATGAGCAGTTCTTC

J gene: TRBJ1-2
D gene: TRBD1
V gene: TRBV6-4
CDR3 protein: CATLPVAGGSGYTF
CDR3 DNA: TGTGCCACCCTACCGGTGGCAGGGGGTAGTGGCTACACCTTC

J gene: TRBJ1-2
D gene: TRBD1
V gene: TRBV28
CDR3 protein: CASSATTGGEGYTF
CDR3 DNA: TGTGCCAGCAGTGCCACGACAGGGGGAGAGGGCTACACCTTC

J gene: TRBJ2-1
D gene: -
V gene: TRBV4-1
CDR3 protein: CASEAYNEQFF
CDR3 DNA: TGCGCCAGCGAGGCTTACAATGAGCAGTTCTTC

J gene: TRBJ2-6
D gene: -
V gene: TRBV27
CDR3 protein: CASSRAAPGLTSGANVLTF
CDR3 DNA: TGTGCCAGCAGTAGGGCCGCACCGGGACTCACCTCTGGGGCCAACGTCCTGACTTTC

J gene: TRBJ1-1
D gene: -
V gene: TRBV5-5
CDR3 protein: CASSWGAGLNTEAFF
CDR3 DNA: TGTGCCAGCAGCTGGGGCGCAGGGTTGAACACTGAAGCTTTCTTT

J gene: TRBJ2-7
D gene: TRBD1
V gene: TRBV10-3
CDR3 protein: CAISESDRGFYEQYF
CDR3 DNA: TGTGCCATCAGTGAATCGGACAGGGGATTCTACGAGCAGTACTTC

J gene: TRBJ2-7
D gene: TRBD1
V gene: TRBV5-1
CDR3 protein: CASSLAGQGLYEQYF
CDR3 DNA: TGCGCCAGCAGCTTGGCGGGACAGGGTTTGTACGAGCAGTACTTC

J gene: TRBJ2-5
D gene: TRBD2
V gene: TRBV7-9
CDR3 protein: CASRPRASGGTQYF
CDR3 DNA: TGTGCCAGCAGACCTCGGGCTAGCGGGGGGACCCAGTACTTC

J gene: TRBJ2-5
D gene: -
V gene: TRBV2
CDR3 protein: CASSVGGRETQYF
CDR3 DNA: TGTGCCAGCAGTGTGGGGGGGCGAGAGACCCAGTACTTC